This TCR beta chain was recorded in a study of radiotherapy plus CTLA-4 blockade in lung cancer. CDR3 length equals 14 residues. V dropped 5 bases and J dropped 7; count of bases not matched to a gene: 7. Germline lookup yields CDR1 MNHNS and CDR2 SASEGT. Profiled with immunoSEQ multiplex PCR; TCRdb holds only in-frame clones, not every one. The table shows 85,000 to 100,000 clones, with approximately 79% occurring only once. The TCR comes from a human donor with non-small cell lung cancer that progressed on radiotherapy plus ipilimumab. This chain joins TRBV6-1 and TRBJ1-5, with TRBD1 identical over 8 bases. Sequences were derived from peripheral blood, sampled from a patient treated with radiotherapy plus ipilimumab. The CDR3 region is CASSSGQGRQPQHF. CDR3 coding DNA: TGTGCCAGCAGTTCAGGACAGGGCAGGCAGCCCCAGCATTTT.